This passage covers 21 T cell receptor beta chains from one sample sequenced in a study of OX40 agonist ivuxolimab in advanced cancers. Produced via immunoSEQ multiplex PCR; TCRdb's table is partial and in-frame only. Here the sample spans about 90,000 clones, about 89% being singletons. The material was CD4+ or CD8+ T cells sorted from blood, obtained in a trial of the OX40 agonist ivuxolimab. These receptors were collected from an adult with an advanced solid tumor such as melanoma, head and neck, liver or kidney cancer.

The rearrangement uses TRBV9 and TRBJ2-7; TRBD2 agrees at 11 bases. Per the germline V gene, CDR1 is SGDLS and CDR2 is YYNGEE. This CDR3 is built from 15 residues. V trimming: 4 bases; J trimming: 4 bases; junction bases outside the gene matches: 7. Here the CDR3 reads CASSPTTSGAYEQYF. CDR3 in DNA: TGTGCCAGCAGCCCGACGACTAGCGGGGCTTACGAGCAGTACTTC.

DNA for the CDR3: TGTGCCAGCAGTTACTCGGGGGGTCTGGGGAATTCACCCCTCCACTTT. Protein sequence: CASSYSGGLGNSPLHF. The chain links TRBV6-5 to TRBJ1-6; maybe TRBD1 (5 bases). In germline, CDR1 is MNHEY, CDR2 SVGAGI. V was cut by 0 bases and J by 7 bases, with 13 bases left in between. This CDR3 spans 16 amino acids.

J is TRBJ2-2 and V is TRBV7-5; the DNA was not used to check the table's D call, TRBD2. TRBV7-5 is termed a pseudogene. The CDR3 is made up of 15 amino acids. The CDR3 reads CASSLEAGGTGELFF. CDR3 nucleotides: TGTGCCAGCAGCTTAGAAGCGGGAGGCACCGGGGAGCTGTTTTTT.

The chain couples TRBV7-8 to TRBJ2-5; tentatively, D is TRBD2 (5 bases). Germline values: CDR1 SGHVS, CDR2 FQNEAQ. The V end was cut by 6 bases, the J end by 5 bases, with 25 bases between. The length of the CDR3 is 17 residues. The CDR3 spells CASSPLTGGLAPETQYF. In DNA, the CDR3 is TGTGCCAGCAGTCCCCTCACTGGTGGACTGGCCCCGGAGACCCAGTACTTC.

The chain uses TRBV9 and TRBJ2-7, with 8 bases identical to TRBD1. Losses at the gene ends were 3 bases for V and 2 bases for J; bases not matched to a gene: 7. The length of the CDR3 is 15 residues. From germline, CDR1 is SGDLS and CDR2 YYNGEE. CDR3 protein: CASSAGQGEAYEQYF. CDR3 DNA: TGTGCCAGCAGCGCCGGACAGGGAGAGGCCTACGAGCAGTACTTC.

V gene TRBV6-6 combines with J gene TRBJ1-3; D not certain. The CDR3 is 16 amino acids. The V gene lost 0 bases and the J gene lost 2 bases, with 11 bases spanning the gap. In germline, CDR1 is MNHNY, CDR2 SVGAGI (reference sequence). CDR3 coding DNA: TGTGCCAGCAGTTACTCGCCGGTAAAGGCTGGAAACACCATATATTTT. This codes for CASSYSPVKAGNTIYF.

V and J are TRBV4-2 and TRBJ2-3, with a possible D match to TRBD2 (6 bases). Trimming stripped 3 bases from V and 2 bases from J, with 12 bases between. CDR1 is LGHNA, CDR2 YNFKEQ, per germline. The CDR3 sequence is 15 residues long. This CDR3 is CASSHTGTPTDTQYF. The CDR3 coding sequence is TGTGCCAGCAGCCATACCGGGACTCCCACAGATACGCAGTATTTT.

This clone was recorded only once. The chain combines TRBV5-1 with TRBJ2-7; D unclear. The CDR3 is 11 amino acids. V was shortened by 4 bases and J by 3 bases, with 5 bases between the two germline ends. CDR1 and CDR2 (germline): SGHRS, YFSETQ. The CDR3 coding sequence is TGCGCCAGCAGCCAGGACTACGAGCAGTACTTC. Translating it yields CASSQDYEQYF.

This sequence joins TRBV6-5 and TRBJ2-3; D remains ambiguous. Trimming removed 3 bases at V and 0 bases at J, with 13 bases between. CDR3 size: 16 residues. The germline gives CDR1 MNHEY, CDR2 SVGAGI. The CDR3 region is CASSYQVPSSTDTQYF. The DNA of the CDR3 is TGTGCCAGCAGTTATCAGGTCCCCTCTAGCACAGATACGCAGTATTTT.

The chain links TRBV19 to TRBJ2-5; TRBD2 matches at 7 bases. CDR3 length equals 16 residues. J lost 1 base, V lost 4 bases, and 9 bases had no gene match. Germline V gene data show CDR1 as LNHDA and CDR2 as SQIVND (reference sequence). CDR3 in amino acids: CASSRGGIVGQETQYF. As DNA, the CDR3 is TGTGCCAGTAGTAGGGGAGGGATCGTCGGCCAAGAGACCCAGTACTTC. The variable domain in full, completed from reference TRBV19 and TRBJ2-5, reads DGGITQSPKYLFRKEGQNVTLSCEQNLNHDAMYWYRQDPGQGLRLIYYSQIVNDFQKGDIAEGYSVSREKKESFPLTVTSAQKNPTAFYLCASSRGGIVGQETQYFGPGTRLLVL.

V is TRBV28 and J is TRBJ2-5; perhaps D is TRBD1 or TRBD2 (8 bases each). The CDR3 consists of 16 residues. V was cut by 3 bases and J by 3 bases, with 17 bases left in between. Germline values: CDR1 MDHEN, CDR2 SYDVKM. Here the CDR3 reads CASSFSGTGVKETQYF. CDR3 sequence (DNA): TGTGCCAGCAGTTTTAGCGGGACAGGAGTGAAAGAGACCCAGTACTTC. Variable domain in full (rest from reference TRBV28 and TRBJ2-5): DVKVTQSSRYLVKRTGEKVFLECVQDMDHENMFWYRQDPGLGLRLIYFSYDVKMKEKGDIPEGYSVSREKKERFSLILESASTNQTSMYLCASSFSGTGVKETQYFGPGTRLLVL.

The rearrangement joins TRBV5-1 to TRBJ2-1; the D gene is possibly TRBD1 (6 bases). The ends were cut back, 3 bases at V and 0 bases at J, with 13 bases in the middle. The CDR3 has 16 residues. CDR1 is SGHRS and CDR2 is YFSETQ in the germline V gene. As DNA, the CDR3 is TGCGCCAGCAGCTACGACAGGAGGAGCTCCTACAATGAGCAGTTCTTC. It translates to CASSYDRRSSYNEQFF.

The genes are TRBV4-1 and TRBJ2-3, with 9 bases that match TRBD2. Germline-derived CDR1 and CDR2 are MGHRA and YSYEKL. The CDR3 extends over 17 amino acids. Trimming cost V 3 bases and J 2 bases; bases outside gene matches: 9. The CDR3 reads CASSQDLLAGFTDTQYF. CDR3 in DNA: TGCGCCAGCAGCCAGGACCTACTAGCGGGCTTCACAGATACGCAGTATTTT.

V gene TRBV7-9 combines with J gene TRBJ1-2, with TRBD1 as a possible D gene (5 bases). V lost 5 bases, J lost 3 bases, and 10 bases lay in between. The CDR3 contains 13 residues. Germline loops: CDR1 SEHNR, CDR2 FQNEAQ (reference sequence). This CDR3 reads CASSPEGHYGYTF. In DNA form, the CDR3 reads TGTGCCAGCAGCCCAGAGGGGCACTATGGCTACACCTTC.

The chain has TRBV7-9 and TRBJ2-7; no clear D. The V gene's germline CDR1 is SEHNR and CDR2 FQNEAQ (reference sequence). This CDR3 contains 16 residues. Trimming shortened V by 5 bases and J by 0 bases, and 17 bases separated the two germline ends. The CDR3 here is CASSHNTVTSSYEQYF. The CDR3 region has the DNA TGTGCCAGCAGCCATAACACAGTGACCAGCTCCTACGAGCAGTACTTC.

The CDR3 nucleotides read TGTGCCAGCAGCTTTACGGGGGGCAGCGGCACTGAAGCTTTCTTT. This gives the protein CASSFTGGSGTEAFF. The rearrangement joins TRBV7-9 to TRBJ1-1, with a possible D match to TRBD1 (6 bases). This CDR3 is built from 15 residues. V gave up 3 bases and J gave up 4 bases, with 15 bases separating them. Germline loops: CDR1 SEHNR, CDR2 FQNEAQ (reference sequence).

The chain is built from TRBV14 and TRBJ2-5, with 9 bases that match TRBD2. Germline V lookup: CDR1 SGHDN, CDR2 FVKESK. This CDR3 comprises 18 residues. Losses at the gene ends were 1 base for V and 5 bases for J; bases not matched to a gene: 14. In DNA, the CDR3 is TGTGCCAGCAGCCAAGGCCCCCGGATAGCGGGAGTGTGGGAGACCCAGTACTTC. Protein product: CASSQGPRIAGVWETQYF.

This CDR3 reads CASSLDPKGQSDYGYTF. DNA for the CDR3: TGTGCCAGCAGCTTAGACCCGAAAGGACAGAGCGACTATGGCTACACCTTC. This chain links TRBV11-3 with TRBJ1-2; D perhaps matches TRBD1 (6 bases). The length of the CDR3 is 17 residues. Looked up from germline, CDR1 is SGHNT and CDR2 is YENEEA. Deletions cut 0 bases from V and 3 bases from J, with 17 bases between.

The chain carries TRBV4-1 and TRBJ1-5, with D uncertain. The CDR3 runs to 15 residues. Germline assignment: CDR1 MGHRA and CDR2 YSYEKL. V shed 1 base and J shed 0 bases, with 7 bases lying between them. The CDR3 nucleotides are TGCGCCAGCAGCCAAGTTGCGTATAGCAATCAGCCCCAGCATTTT. This translates into CASSQVAYSNQPQHF.

This clone was detected once. Distinct nucleotide sequences in the sample also encode this CDR3. This rearrangement joins TRBV4-1 to TRBJ2-7, with 7 nucleotides matching TRBD2. This CDR3 comprises 14 residues. V shed 1 base, J shed 3 bases, and the junction held 3 bases outside the gene matches. Germline V gives CDR1 MGHRA, CDR2 YSYEKL. Here the CDR3 reads CASSQGASGYEQYF. The DNA of the CDR3 is TGCGCCAGCAGCCAAGGTGCTAGCGGCTACGAGCAGTACTTC.

The chain uses TRBV11-2 and TRBJ2-1, with 8 nucleotides matching TRBD2. V trimming: 2 bases; J trimming: 9 bases; junction bases outside the gene matches: 3. Germline V CDR1 and CDR2: SGHAT, FQNNGV. The CDR3 runs 13 residues. The CDR3 loop reads CASSLFSGIEQFF. CDR3 sequence (DNA): TGTGCCAGCAGCTTATTTAGCGGGATTGAGCAGTTCTTC.